This T cell receptor (beta chain) was profiled in a study of spatial heterogeneity in lung cancer. At the level of the study: Consistent detection of more beta-chain than alpha-chain sequences was observed. Raw-read counts averaged over ten per unique TCR and UMI combination.

The time point was: sample taken at primary tumor resection. TCRs were sequenced from unsorted whole RNA of tumor, nontumor lung or PBMC. The donor population consisted of some 72 patients with untreated, early-stage non-small cell lung cancer. TCRdb independently ran MiXCR on the 5' RACE reads; one entry per CDR3 protein. This repertoire shows fewer than 40,000 distinct CDR3 sequences, around 7% found once; its top ten account for roughly 28%. The TCR sequence derives from a male donor with early-stage non-small cell lung cancer. Sample: PBMCs, taken at surgery.

CDR3 sequence: CASSLTAEHNQPQHF. The CDR3 nucleotides read TGTGCCAGCAGTTTAACAGCAGAGCACAATCAGCCCCAGCATTTT. The chain combines TRBV27 with TRBJ1-5; D unclear. This CDR3 spans 15 amino acids. V was trimmed by 2 bases and J by 3 bases, leaving 11 bases between them. Germline V gene sequence: CDR1 MNHEY, CDR2 SMNVEV (reference sequence).